Listed below are T cell receptor beta chains from one sample, sequenced in a study of early T cells in non-severe SARS-CoV-2 infection. TCRdb processed the 5' RACE reads anew with MiXCR; each CDR3 protein has one entry. The sample gives fewer than 70,000 distinct CDR3 sequences, 4% to 6% of which show up once; approximately 3.6% is in the top ten. The sample in question was whole blood, obtained at baseline. These TCRs come from an adult who was a healthcare worker with PCR-confirmed SARS-CoV-2 infection or an uninfected control (not recorded which). The donor label of this sample is uncertain. Each CDR3 is given with its conserved first and last residue. D genes are given only for firm matches. The listing skips clone size in some rows; elsewhere it reads once, few, many or a size class.

clone size	CDR3 length	V gene	J gene	D gene	CDR3 DNA	CDR3 protein
few	13	TRBV24-1	TRBJ1-5	TRBD1	TGTGCCACCAGCCTACAGGGGAATCAGCCCCAGCATTTT	CATSLQGNQPQHF
few	14	TRBV4-3	TRBJ2-7	-	TGCGCCAGCAGCCAGTCCAGGGGACTCTACGAGCAGTACTTC	CASSQSRGLYEQYF
many	15	TRBV2	TRBJ1-5	-	TGTGCCAGCAGTGGAGATTGGGGAAGCAATCAGCCCCAGCATTTT	CASSGDWGSNQPQHF
many	16	TRBV20-1	TRBJ1-4	-	TGCAGTGCTAGAGTCGACTCAGGTGCAACTAATGAAAAACTGTTTTTT	CSARVDSGATNEKLFF
few	14	TRBV7-9	TRBJ1-1	TRBD1	TGTGCCAGCAGCCAAGGACAGGGGAACACTGAAGCTTTCTTT	CASSQGQGNTEAFF
many	13	TRBV7-8	TRBJ1-1	TRBD1	TGTGCCAGCAGCTTAGGGGTTGACAGGGACCTTTTCTTT	CASSLGVDRDLFF
many	14	TRBV20-1	TRBJ2-6	-	TGCAGTGCTAGACCAGGGGCTGGGGCCAACGTCCTGACTTTC	CSARPGAGANVLTF
-	13	TRBV7-2	TRBJ1-5	-	TGTGCCAGCAGCTTAGAGAGGAGTCAGCCCCAGCATTTT	CASSLERSQPQHF
few	13	TRBV19	TRBJ1-5	-	TGTGCCAGCCAGACCCATAGCAATCAGCCCCAGCATTTT	CASQTHSNQPQHF
many	16	TRBV4-2	TRBJ1-4	-	TGTGCCAGCAGCCAGGAGATCCGTCCACCGGGTGAAAAACTGTTTTTT	CASSQEIRPPGEKLFF
many	14	TRBV18	TRBJ1-5	-	TGTGCCAGCTCGGCTACAGGACTCGGACAGCCCCAGCATTTT	CASSATGLGQPQHF
many	14	TRBV10-1	TRBJ2-7	-	TGCGCCAGCAGTCTTACCCCAGGGGAAAGCGAGCAGTACTTC	CASSLTPGESEQYF
-	14	TRBV7-9	TRBJ2-5	-	TGTGCCAGCAGCCTTAGGGGGTCTCAAGAGACCCAGTACTTC	CASSLRGSQETQYF
-	13	TRBV11-3	TRBJ2-2	-	TGTGCCAGCAGCCCCGGGGCACGGGGGGAGCTGTTTTTT	CASSPGARGELFF
-	15	TRBV6-6	TRBJ1-2	TRBD1	TGTGCCAGCCAGCCCGGTCAGGACAGGGGTTATGGCTACACCTTC	CASQPGQDRGYGYTF
few	15	TRBV28	TRBJ1-1	-	TGTGCCAGCACCTCTATAGGGGGGCGGAGGACTGAAGCTTTCTTT	CASTSIGGRRTEAFF
few	15	TRBV20-1	TRBJ2-2	-	TGCAGTGCTCTCCTGGCTGGCGGGGCCACCGGGGAGCTGTTTTTT	CSALLAGGATGELFF
medium-sized	13	TRBV19	TRBJ1-1	-	TGTGCCAGTAGTATGGAGTGGGGCACTGAAGCTTTCTTT	CASSMEWGTEAFF
-	12	TRBV3-1	TRBJ1-2	-	TGTGCCAGCAGCCAGGGACTCGGGGGCTACACCTTC	CASSQGLGGYTF
few	14	TRBV7-2	TRBJ1-2	-	TGTGCCAGCAGCTTAGTAGGACAGACTAATGGCTACACCTTC	CASSLVGQTNGYTF
many	13	TRBV7-9	TRBJ1-4	-	TGTGCCAGCGCTCGAGCGTCTAATGAAAAACTGTTTTTT	CASARASNEKLFF
many	16	TRBV7-2	TRBJ2-3	-	TGTGCCAGCAGCCGATGGGCCCCCGCGTTCACAGATACGCAGTATTTT	CASSRWAPAFTDTQYF
few	15	TRBV18	TRBJ2-1	-	TGTGCCAGCTCACCGAAGGGGGATGATTACAATGAGCAGTTCTTC	CASSPKGDDYNEQFF
-	14	TRBV10-3	TRBJ2-3	-	TGTGCCATCACACGGGGGACCAGCACAGATACGCAGTATTTT	CAITRGTSTDTQYF
few	13	TRBV4-1	TRBJ2-1	-	TGCGCCAGCAGCCAAGATCGGTTCAATGAGCAGTTCTTC	CASSQDRFNEQFF